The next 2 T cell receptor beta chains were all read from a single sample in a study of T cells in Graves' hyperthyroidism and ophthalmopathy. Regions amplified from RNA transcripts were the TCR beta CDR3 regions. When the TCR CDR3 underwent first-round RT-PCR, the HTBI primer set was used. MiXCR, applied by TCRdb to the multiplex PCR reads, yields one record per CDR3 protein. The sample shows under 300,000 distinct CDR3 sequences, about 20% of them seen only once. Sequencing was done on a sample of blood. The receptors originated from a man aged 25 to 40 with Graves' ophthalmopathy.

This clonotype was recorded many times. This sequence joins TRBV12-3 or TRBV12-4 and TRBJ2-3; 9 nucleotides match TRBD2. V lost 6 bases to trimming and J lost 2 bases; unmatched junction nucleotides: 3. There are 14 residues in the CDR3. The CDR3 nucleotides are TGTGCCAGCAGGAGACTAGCGGACACAGATACGCAGTATTTT. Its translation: CASRRLADTDTQYF.

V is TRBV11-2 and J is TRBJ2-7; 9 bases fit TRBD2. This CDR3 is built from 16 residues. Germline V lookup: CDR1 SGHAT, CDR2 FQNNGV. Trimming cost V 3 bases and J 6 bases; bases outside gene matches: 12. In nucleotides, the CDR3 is TGTGCCAGCAGCTTGCCCGTAGCGGGAGTGGGAGGCGAGCAGTACTTC. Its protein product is CASSLPVAGVGGEQYF.